Listed here is a single T cell receptor beta chain. No count is recorded, but by frequency this clonotype is large (0.1 to 1%). The antigen it recognizes is unknown. This specimen belongs to a study of CD8 T cells in cerebrospinal fluid in Alzheimer's disease (dated by TCRdb to 2018 to 2020). Notes on the research overall: The study assessed CSF T cell clonal expansion with two single-cell approaches: plate-based nested PCR sequencing and droplet-based sequencing. The study tested whether clonally expanded T cells were present in cerebrospinal fluid from healthy elderly individuals and from patients with neurodegenerative disease. In the droplet-based CSF analysis comparing patients with controls, roughly ten healthy controls (approximately 11,000 cells) and roughly ten patients with MCI or Alzheimer's disease (just over 10,000 cells) were included. The CSF gene-expression analysis, which included patients with Parkinson's disease, covered a total of some 24 samples.

The protocol used for the library was 10x single-cell sequencing. 10X Genomics single-cell V(D)J and 5' gene-expression libraries were used to profile CSF cells. An Illumina NextSeq550 was used to sequence the CSF single-cell TCR libraries. In the authors' own workflow: V(D)J reads were aligned to the vdj-GRCh38 alts ensemble 2.0.0 reference and processed with the Cell Ranger vdj pipeline. Clonotypes were defined as cell barcodes sharing the same set of productive CDR3 nucleotide sequences. To link clonality with transcriptional profiles, clonotype information was added to the Seurat v3.0 gene-expression metadata. Any CSF cell with more than 1,800 genes, more than 7,500 UMIs or more than 10% mitochondrial reads was excluded. To identify TCRs with known antigen specificity, CDR3-beta sequences were compared against VDJdb. Only TCRs with complete alpha and beta chains were included in the network analysis of clone sharing, which used the R package qgraph. One entry per CDR3 protein sequence results from the TCRdb reprocessing of the reads, with DNA left out. The V and J calls come from TCRdb's annotation, not from the publication. This sample's records show 950 to 1,500 distinct CDR3 sequences. Clones ranked in the top ten supply approximately 7.5% of the sample.

Acute infectious disease was absent in all participants, and all participants were in good physical condition. Biomarkers including neurofilament, amyloid-beta and tau were used to confirm neurodegeneration in the patients. A live/dead marker was used to sort live CSF cells for droplet-based sequencing. CSF was obtained by lumbar puncture, and immune cells were pelleted by centrifugation at 300g. CSF samples were checked for red blood cells, and any sample contaminated with blood was excluded. CSF cells were cryopreserved in freezing medium, frozen overnight at -80 degrees C, and subsequently stored in liquid nitrogen. CSF samples were stored for less than seven months before analysis. Summary of the overall study and its limitations: The authors cautioned that detecting EBV-specific TCRs in CSF does not establish a causal link between EBV and Alzheimer's disease. The overall clonality comparison included only samples with detectable clones (about eleven healthy, 5 MCI, 5 AD, 6 PD). In pooled data, a highly expanded clone (at least 3% of TCRs) occurred in 1 of 10 healthy subjects versus most of the 6 Alzheimer's patients. The EBV-specific clones were neither the most highly expanded clones nor enriched among patients. Compared with controls, patients with MCI or Alzheimer's disease had a higher percentage of their CSF TCRs made up by the single largest clone.

The TCR was taken from a human donor with Alzheimer's disease. Source material: cerebrospinal fluid.

The CDR3 amino acid sequence is: CSASGAADSDTQYF. In this chain, TRBV20-1 is recombined with TRBJ2-3; lacking DNA, the TRBD1 call made by TCRdb goes unchecked. In the germline V gene (reference sequence), CDR1 corresponds to DFQATT and CDR2 to SNEGSKA. CDR3 length: 14 amino acids, cysteine to phenylalanine. Only the protein sequence is given.